This TCR beta chain was obtained from a study of T cells after yellow fever vaccination. Study at large: Fractions with few cells were prepared using SMART-Seq v4 Ultra Low Input.

This clonotype was counted many times. The antigen is not known. Study-level findings and limits: Reappearance after the booster was observed for most primary-vaccination clones (roughly 97% CD4, about 85% CD8). Abundant bulk-population clonotypes could contaminate the FACS-sorted repertoires.

TCRdb processed the 5' RACE reads anew with MiXCR; each CDR3 protein has one entry. The sample includes more than 120,000 distinct CDR3 sequences, 7.7% of them seen just once. CDR1 is SGHRS, CDR2 YFSETQ, per germline. The CDR3 runs to 16 residues. V lost 0 bases to trimming and J lost 4 bases; unmatched junction nucleotides: 4. This receptor was taken from a man younger than 45 who received the YFV17D yellow fever vaccine. This chain joins TRBV5-1 and TRBJ2-1; TRBD2 agrees at 10 bases. Sequencing used CD4+ T cells sorted from PBMCs, obtained 5 days after the yellow fever booster vaccination. The CDR3 region has the DNA TGCGCCAGCAGCTTGGGAGCGGGAGGGCAGTACAATGAGCAGTTCTTC. Translated: CASSLGAGGQYNEQFF.